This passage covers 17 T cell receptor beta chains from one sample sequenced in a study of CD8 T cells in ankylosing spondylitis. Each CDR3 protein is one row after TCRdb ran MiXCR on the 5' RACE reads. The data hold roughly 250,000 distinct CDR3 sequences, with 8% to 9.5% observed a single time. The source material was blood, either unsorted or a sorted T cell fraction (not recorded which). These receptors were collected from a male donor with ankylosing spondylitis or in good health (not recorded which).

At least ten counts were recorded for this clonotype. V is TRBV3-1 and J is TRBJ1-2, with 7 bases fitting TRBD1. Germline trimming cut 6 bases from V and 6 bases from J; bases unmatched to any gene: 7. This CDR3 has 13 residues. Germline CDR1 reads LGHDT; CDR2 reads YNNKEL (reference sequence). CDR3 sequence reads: CASRRGGGDGYTF. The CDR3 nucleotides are TGTGCCAGCAGGCGGGGAGGGGGCGATGGCTACACCTTC.

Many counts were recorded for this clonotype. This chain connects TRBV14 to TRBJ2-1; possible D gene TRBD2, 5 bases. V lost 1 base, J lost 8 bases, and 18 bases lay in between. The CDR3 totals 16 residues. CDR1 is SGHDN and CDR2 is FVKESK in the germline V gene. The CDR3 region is CASSQVFPSPSYEQFF. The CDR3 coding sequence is TGTGCCAGCAGCCAAGTCTTTCCTAGCCCTAGCTATGAGCAGTTCTTC.

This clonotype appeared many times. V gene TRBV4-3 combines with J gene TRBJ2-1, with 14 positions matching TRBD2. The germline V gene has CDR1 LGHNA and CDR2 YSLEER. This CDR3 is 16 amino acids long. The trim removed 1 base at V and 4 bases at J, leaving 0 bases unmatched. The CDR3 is CASSQGTSGRYNEQFF. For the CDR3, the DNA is TGCGCCAGCAGCCAAGGGACTAGCGGGAGGTACAATGAGCAGTTCTTC.

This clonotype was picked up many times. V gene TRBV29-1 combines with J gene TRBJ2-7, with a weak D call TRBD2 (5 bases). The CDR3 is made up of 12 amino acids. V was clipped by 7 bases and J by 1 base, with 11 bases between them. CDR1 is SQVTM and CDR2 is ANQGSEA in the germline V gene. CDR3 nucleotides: TGCAGCGCGGAGGTCGGATCCTACGAGCAGTACTTC. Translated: CSAEVGSYEQYF.

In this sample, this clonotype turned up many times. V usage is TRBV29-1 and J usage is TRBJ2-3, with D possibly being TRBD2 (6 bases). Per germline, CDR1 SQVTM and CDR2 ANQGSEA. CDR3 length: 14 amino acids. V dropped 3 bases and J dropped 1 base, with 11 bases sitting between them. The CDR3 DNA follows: TGCAGCGTTGAGGAGGGTCGGGGCACAGATACGCAGTATTTT. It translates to CSVEEGRGTDTQYF.

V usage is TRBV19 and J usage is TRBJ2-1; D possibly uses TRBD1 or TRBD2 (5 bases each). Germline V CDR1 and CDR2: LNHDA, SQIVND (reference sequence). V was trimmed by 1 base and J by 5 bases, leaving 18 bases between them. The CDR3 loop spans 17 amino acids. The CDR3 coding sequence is TGTGCCAGTAGTATAGGGACCGGGACCGTCCTTCACAATGAGCAGTTCTTC. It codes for CASSIGTGTVLHNEQFF. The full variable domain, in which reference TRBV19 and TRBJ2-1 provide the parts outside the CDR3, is DGGITQSPKYLFRKEGQNVTLSCEQNLNHDAMYWYRQDPGQGLRLIYYSQIVNDFQKGDIAEGYSVSREKKESFPLTVTSAQKNPTAFYLCASSIGTGTVLHNEQFFGPGTRLTVL.

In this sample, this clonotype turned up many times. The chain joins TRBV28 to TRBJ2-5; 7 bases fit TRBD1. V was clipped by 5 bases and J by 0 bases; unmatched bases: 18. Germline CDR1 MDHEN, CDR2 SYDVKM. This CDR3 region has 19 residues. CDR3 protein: CASSDRDDWLPSYQETQYF. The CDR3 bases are TGTGCCAGCAGTGACAGGGATGATTGGCTGCCTTCGTACCAAGAGACCCAGTACTTC.

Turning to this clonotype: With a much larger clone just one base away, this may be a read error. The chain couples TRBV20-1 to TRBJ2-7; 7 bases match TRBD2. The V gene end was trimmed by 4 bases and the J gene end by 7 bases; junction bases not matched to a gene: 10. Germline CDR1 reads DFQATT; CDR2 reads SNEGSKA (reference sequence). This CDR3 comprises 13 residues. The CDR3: CSAIREDLGEQYF. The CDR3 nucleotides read TGCAGTGCTATACGGGAGGACCTGGGGGAGCAGTACTTC.

The DNA for the CDR3 is TGTGCCAGCAGCGTGACTAGCGGTGCTTCCTACGAGCAGTACTTC. Its translation: CASSVTSGASYEQYF. The chain combines TRBV9 with TRBJ2-7, with 9 bases lining up with TRBD2. The V segment lost 2 bases and the J segment 1 base; nucleotides outside the gene matches: 4. Germline lookup yields CDR1 SGDLS and CDR2 YYNGEE. The CDR3 sequence is 15 residues long.

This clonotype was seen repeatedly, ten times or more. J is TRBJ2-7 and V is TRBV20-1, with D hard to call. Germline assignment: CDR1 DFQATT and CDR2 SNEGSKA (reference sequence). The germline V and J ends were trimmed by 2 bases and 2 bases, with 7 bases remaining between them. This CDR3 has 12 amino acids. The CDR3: CSARPDTYEQYF. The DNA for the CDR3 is TGCAGTGCTAGACCAGATACCTACGAGCAGTACTTC.

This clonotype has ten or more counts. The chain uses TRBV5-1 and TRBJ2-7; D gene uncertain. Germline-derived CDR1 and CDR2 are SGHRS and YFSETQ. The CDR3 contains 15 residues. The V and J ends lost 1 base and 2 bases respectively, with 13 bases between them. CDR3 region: CASSLTSDGTYEQYF. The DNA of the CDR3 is TGCGCCAGCAGCTTGACCTCCGACGGAACCTACGAGCAGTACTTC.

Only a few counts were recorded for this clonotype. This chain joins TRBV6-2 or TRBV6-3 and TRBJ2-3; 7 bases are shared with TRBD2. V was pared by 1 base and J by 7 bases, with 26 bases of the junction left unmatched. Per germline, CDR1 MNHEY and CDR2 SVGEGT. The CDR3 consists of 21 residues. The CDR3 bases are TGTGCCAGCAGTTACTACACACGGGGGGAACCTTCCTGGACTTTCGAGAATACGCAGTATTTT. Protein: CASSYYTRGEPSWTFENTQYF.

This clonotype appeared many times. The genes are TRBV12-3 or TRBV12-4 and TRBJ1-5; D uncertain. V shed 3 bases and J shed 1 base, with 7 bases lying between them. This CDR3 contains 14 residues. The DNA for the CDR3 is TGTGCCAGCAGTTTGGGCCTAAGCAATCAGCCCCAGCATTTT. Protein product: CASSLGLSNQPQHF.

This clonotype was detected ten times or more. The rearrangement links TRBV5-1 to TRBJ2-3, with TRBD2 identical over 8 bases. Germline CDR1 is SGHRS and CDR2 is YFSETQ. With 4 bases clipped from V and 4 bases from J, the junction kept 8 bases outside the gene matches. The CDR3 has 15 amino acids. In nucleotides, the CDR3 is TGCGCCAGCAGCACTAGCGGAGAGGGGCCAGATACGCAGTATTTT. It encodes CASSTSGEGPDTQYF.

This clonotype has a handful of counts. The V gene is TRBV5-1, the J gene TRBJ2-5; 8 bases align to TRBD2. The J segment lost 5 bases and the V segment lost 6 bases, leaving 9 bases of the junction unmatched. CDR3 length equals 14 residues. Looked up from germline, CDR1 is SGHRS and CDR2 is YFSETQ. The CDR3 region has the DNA TGCGCCAGCACGGTCGGCCCGGGAGGGGAGACCCAGTACTTC. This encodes CASTVGPGGETQYF.

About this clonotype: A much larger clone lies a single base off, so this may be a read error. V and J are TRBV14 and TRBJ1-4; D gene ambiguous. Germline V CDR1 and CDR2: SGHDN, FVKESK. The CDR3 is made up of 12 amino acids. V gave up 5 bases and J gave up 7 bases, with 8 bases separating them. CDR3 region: CASSYVGEKLFF. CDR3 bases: TGTGCCAGCAGCTACGTGGGTGAAAAACTGTTTTTT.

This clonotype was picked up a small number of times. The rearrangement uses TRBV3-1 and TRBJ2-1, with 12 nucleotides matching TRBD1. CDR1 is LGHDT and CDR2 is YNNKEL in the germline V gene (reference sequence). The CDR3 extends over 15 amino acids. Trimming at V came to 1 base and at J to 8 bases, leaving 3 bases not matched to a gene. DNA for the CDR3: TGTGCCAGCAGCCAAGGGGGACAGGGGGCGCATGAGCAGTTCTTC. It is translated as CASSQGGQGAHEQFF.